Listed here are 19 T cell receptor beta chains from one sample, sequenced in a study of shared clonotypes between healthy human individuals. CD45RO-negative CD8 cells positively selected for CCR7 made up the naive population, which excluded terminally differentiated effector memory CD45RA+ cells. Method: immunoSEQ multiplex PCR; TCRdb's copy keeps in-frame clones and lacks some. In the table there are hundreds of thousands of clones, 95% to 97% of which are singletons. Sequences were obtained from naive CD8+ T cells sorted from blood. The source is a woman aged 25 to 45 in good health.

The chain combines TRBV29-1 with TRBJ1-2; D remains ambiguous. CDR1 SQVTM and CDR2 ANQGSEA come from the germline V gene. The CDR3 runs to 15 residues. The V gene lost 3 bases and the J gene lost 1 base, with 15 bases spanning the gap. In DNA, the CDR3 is TGCAGCGTTGAGATTGTCAGGCCTTTTAACTATGGCTACACCTTC. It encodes CSVEIVRPFNYGYTF.

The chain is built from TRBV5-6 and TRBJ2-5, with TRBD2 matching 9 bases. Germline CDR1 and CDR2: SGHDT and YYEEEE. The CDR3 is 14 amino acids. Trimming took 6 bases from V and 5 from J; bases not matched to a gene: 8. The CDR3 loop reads CASTVSGRSETQYF. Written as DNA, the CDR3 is TGTGCCAGCACGGTAAGCGGGAGGTCGGAGACCCAGTACTTC. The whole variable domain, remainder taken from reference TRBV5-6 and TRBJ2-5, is DAGVTQSPTHLIKTRGQQVTLRCSPKSGHDTVSWYQQALGQGPQFIFQYYEEEERQRGNFPDRFSGHQFPNYSSELNVNALLLGDSALYLCASTVSGRSETQYFGPGTRLLVL.

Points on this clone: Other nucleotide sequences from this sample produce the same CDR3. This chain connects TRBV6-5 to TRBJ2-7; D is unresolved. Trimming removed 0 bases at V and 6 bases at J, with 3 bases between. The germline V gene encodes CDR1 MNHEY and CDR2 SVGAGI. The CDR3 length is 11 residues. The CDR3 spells CASSYSGEQYF. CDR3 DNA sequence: TGTGCCAGCAGTTACTCGGGCGAGCAGTACTTC.

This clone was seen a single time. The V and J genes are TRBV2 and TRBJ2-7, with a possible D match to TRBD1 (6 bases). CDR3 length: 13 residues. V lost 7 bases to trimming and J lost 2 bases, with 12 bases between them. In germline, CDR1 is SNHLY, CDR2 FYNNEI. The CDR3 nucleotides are TGTGCCAGCATCGGGACAAGAACCTACGAGCAGTACTTC. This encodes CASIGTRTYEQYF.

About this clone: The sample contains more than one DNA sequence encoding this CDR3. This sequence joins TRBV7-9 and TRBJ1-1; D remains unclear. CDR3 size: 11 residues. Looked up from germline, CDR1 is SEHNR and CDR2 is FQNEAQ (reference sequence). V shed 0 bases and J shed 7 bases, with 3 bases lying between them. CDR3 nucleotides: TGTGCCAGCAGCTTAGCTGGTGAAGCTTTCTTT. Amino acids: CASSLAGEAFF.

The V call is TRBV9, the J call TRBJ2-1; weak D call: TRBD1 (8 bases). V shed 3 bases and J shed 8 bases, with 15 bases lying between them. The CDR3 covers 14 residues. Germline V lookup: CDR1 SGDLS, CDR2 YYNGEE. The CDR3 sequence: CASSALTGGDEQFF. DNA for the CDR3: TGTGCCAGCAGCGCCTTAACAGGGGGGGATGAGCAGTTCTTC.

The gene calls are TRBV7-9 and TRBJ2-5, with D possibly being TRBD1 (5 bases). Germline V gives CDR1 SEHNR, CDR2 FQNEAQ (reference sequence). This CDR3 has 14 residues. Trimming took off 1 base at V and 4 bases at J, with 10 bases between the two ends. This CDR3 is CASSLVQGRETQYF. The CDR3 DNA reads TGTGCCAGCAGCTTAGTCCAGGGTCGAGAGACCCAGTACTTC.

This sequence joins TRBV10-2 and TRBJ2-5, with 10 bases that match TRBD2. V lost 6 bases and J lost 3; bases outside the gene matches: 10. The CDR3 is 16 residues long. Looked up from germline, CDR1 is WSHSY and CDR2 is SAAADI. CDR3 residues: CASSPPGTSEKETQYF. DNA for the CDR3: TGCGCCAGCAGCCCCCCAGGGACTAGCGAGAAAGAGACCCAGTACTTC.

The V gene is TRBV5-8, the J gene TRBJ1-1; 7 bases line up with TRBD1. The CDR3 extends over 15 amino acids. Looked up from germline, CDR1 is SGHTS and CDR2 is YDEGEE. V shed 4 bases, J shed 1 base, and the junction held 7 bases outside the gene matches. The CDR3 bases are TGTGCCAGCAGCGGAACAGGGGAAGGGAACACTGAAGCTTTCTTT. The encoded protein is CASSGTGEGNTEAFF.

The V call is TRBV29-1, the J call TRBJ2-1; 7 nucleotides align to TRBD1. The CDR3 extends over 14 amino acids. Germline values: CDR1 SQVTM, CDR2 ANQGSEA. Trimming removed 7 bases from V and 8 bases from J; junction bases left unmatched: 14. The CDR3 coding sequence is TGCAGCGCACCGGTGGGGACAGTTTGGGATGAGCAGTTCTTC. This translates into CSAPVGTVWDEQFF.

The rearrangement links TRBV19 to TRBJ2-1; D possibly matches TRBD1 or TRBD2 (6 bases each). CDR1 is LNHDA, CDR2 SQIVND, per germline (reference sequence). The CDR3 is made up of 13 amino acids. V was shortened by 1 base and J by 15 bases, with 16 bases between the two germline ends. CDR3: CASSIAGARDWFF. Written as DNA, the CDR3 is TGTGCCAGTAGTATAGCGGGGGCCAGGGATTGGTTCTTC.

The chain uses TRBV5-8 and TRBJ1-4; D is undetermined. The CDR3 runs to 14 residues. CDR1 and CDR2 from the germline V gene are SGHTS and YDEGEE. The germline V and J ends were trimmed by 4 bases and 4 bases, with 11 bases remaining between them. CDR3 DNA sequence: TGTGCCAGCAGCCTTTGGGGAAATAATGAAAAACTGTTTTTT. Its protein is CASSLWGNNEKLFF. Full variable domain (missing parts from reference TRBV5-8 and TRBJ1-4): EAGVTQSPTHLIKTRGQQATLRCSPISGHTSVYWYQQALGLGLQFLLWYDEGEERNRGNFPPRFSGRQFPNYSSELNVNALELEDSALYLCASSLWGNNEKLFFGSGTQLSVL.

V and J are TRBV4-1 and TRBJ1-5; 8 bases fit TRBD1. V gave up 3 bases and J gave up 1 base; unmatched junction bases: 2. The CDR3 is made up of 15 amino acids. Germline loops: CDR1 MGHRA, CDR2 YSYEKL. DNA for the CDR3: TGCGCCAGCAGCCACGGACAGGGAAGCAATCAGCCCCAGCATTTT. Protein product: CASSHGQGSNQPQHF.

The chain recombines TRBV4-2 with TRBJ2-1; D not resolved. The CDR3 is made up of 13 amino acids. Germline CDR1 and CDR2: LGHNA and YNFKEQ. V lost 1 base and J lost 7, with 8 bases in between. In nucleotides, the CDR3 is TGTGCCAGCAGCCAAGTCCCTAATAATGAGCAGTTCTTC. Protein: CASSQVPNNEQFF.

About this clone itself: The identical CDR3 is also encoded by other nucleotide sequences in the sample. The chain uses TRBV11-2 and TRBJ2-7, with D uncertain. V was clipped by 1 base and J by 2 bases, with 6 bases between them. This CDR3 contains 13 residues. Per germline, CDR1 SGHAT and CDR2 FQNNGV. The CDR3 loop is CASSLGTPYEQYF. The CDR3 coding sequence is TGTGCCAGCAGCTTAGGGACCCCCTACGAGCAGTACTTC.

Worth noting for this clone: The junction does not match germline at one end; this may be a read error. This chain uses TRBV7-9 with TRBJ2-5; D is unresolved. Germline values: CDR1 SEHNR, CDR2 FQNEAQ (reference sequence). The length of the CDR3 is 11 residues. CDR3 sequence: CASSSQTSNHF. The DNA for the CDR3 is TGTGCCAGCAGCTCGCAAACCTCGAATCACTTC.

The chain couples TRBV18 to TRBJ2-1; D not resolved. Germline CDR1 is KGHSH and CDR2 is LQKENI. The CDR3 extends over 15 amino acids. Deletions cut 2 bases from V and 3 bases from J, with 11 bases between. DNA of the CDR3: TGTGCCAGCTCACCAAGTTCTGGGAACTACAATGAGCAGTTCTTC. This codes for CASSPSSGNYNEQFF.

The CDR3: CASSPRTRTQETQYF. Here the CDR3 DNA reads TGTGCCAGCAGCCCCCGGACTAGAACCCAAGAGACCCAGTACTTC. The chain carries TRBV7-6 and TRBJ2-5, with 7 bases lining up with TRBD2. The V gene's germline CDR1 is SGHVS and CDR2 FNYEAQ. V shed 5 bases, J shed 1 base, and the junction held 7 bases outside the gene matches. This CDR3 comprises 15 residues.

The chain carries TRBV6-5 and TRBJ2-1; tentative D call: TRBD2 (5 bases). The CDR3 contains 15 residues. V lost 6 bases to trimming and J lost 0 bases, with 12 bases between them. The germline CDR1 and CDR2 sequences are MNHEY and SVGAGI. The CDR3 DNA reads TGTGCCAGCAGGAGCGGAAGTAGCTCCTACAATGAGCAGTTCTTC. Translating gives CASRSGSSSYNEQFF.